A single TCR beta chain is shown here with its context. The antigen this receptor binds is unknown. No base qualities exist here, and no much larger clone lies one base off it. TCRbeta CDR3 regions were amplified from genomic DNA using the immunoSEQ Assay, a bias-controlled multiplex PCR. Regarding the original processing steps: Nucleated cell counts per sample were estimated from amplification of reference gene primers within the assay. Sequence reads were collapsed and filtered to measure the absolute abundance of every unique TCRbeta CDR3 rearrangement. For each sample, productive Simpson clonality was calculated as the square root of Simpson's diversity index across productive rearrangements. TCRdb carries this immuneACCESS record with in-frame sequences only. Its versions omit some clonotypes, under half of them owing to an unresolved V gene in the studies checked, with the rest unexplained. Clonal size and the V and J genes are those of that table, whereas D and trimming came from the DNA. The sample records 75,000 to 90,000 clones, roughly 85% of which are singletons. The top ten clonotypes cover approximately 10% of the sample.

The data were taken from a study of blood T cell repertoires in COVID-19 (dated by TCRdb to the early 2020s). Turning to the overall study: Samples from collaborators originated in the United States, Italy and Spain and spanned both the acute and convalescent phases of COVID-19. The prospective study material was composed of cDNA or gDNA derived from T cells, B-cell-depleted T cells, or PBMCs. Subjects who had been exposed to COVID-19, were actively infected with it, or had recovered from it provided the deeply sampled blood TCRbeta repertoires that made up the dataset. The repertoires were released in a freely available public database intended as a resource for research on the immune response to SARS-CoV-2. Samples were obtained from the ongoing ImmuneRACE study (first 160 participants) and from 1,200 or so subjects provided by 6 global collaborators. Sample metadata almost always included a de-identified subject ID, COVID-19 status, age in years and sex. HLA class I and class II types, where available, came from metadata supplied by the sample provider rather than from assay-based typing. Broad study findings and their caveats: The quantity of clinical and demographic metadata differed by source and by participant and was supplied without curation.

Each collaborating institution followed its own protocols to collect whole blood in K2EDTA tubes. For TCRbeta analysis, collaborators shipped samples in one of three forms: frozen whole blood, isolated PBMCs, or DNA extracted from either of those sample types. Looking up the germline V gene yields CDR1 SGHVS and CDR2 FQNEAQ. Reading from cysteine to phenylalanine, the CDR3 counts 14 amino acids. CDR3 DNA only is kept here, 42 bases in frame from base 1. V loses 1 base of germline sequence and J loses 1 base, and the interval between the two ends is 7 bases. The material sequenced was peripheral blood. The source is a human donor in a cohort sampled during active COVID-19. Here the chain combines TRBV7-8 and TRBJ1-2; the D gene is possibly TRBD1, with 5 bases matching. The nucleotide sequence reads as follows: TGTGCCAGCAGCTTAGGACAGAATAACTATGGCTACACCTTC. The resulting protein is CASSLGQNNYGYTF.